The next 23 T cell receptor beta chains were all read from a single sample in a study of regulatory T cells in long-lasting Graves disease. Arm-PCR of CDR3 regions and iRepertoire HTBI primers were the basis on which TCR beta libraries were built. TCRdb redid the calling of the multiplex PCR reads with MiXCR, one entry per CDR3 protein. The sample yields about 340,000 distinct CDR3 sequences, about 19% seen once. Time point: persistent/refractory GD, antithyroid drugs over 5 years with positive TRAb. RNA isolated from PBMCs was used to make the TCR library. The sequencing here drew on peripheral blood mononuclear cells (PBMCs), taken when the disease was refractory, from a patient treated with antithyroid drugs. The source is a female donor with Graves disease.

This clonotype occurred a few times. Here the CDR3 DNA reads TGTGCCAGCAGCGTAGAAAGCTGGAGAGACACAAACTCTGGAAACACCATATATTTT. Encoded protein: CASSVESWRDTNSGNTIYF. This chain uses TRBV9 with TRBJ1-3, with no clear D. Per the germline V gene, CDR1 is SGDLS and CDR2 is YYNGEE. V was trimmed by 0 bases and J by 0 bases, leaving 19 bases between them. This CDR3 region has 19 residues.

This clonotype was recorded at least ten times. The chain employs TRBV12-3 or TRBV12-4 and TRBJ2-7; unclear D gene. Trimming pared 6 bases from V and 1 base from J, leaving 16 bases between. CDR3 length equals 15 residues. CDR3 DNA: TGTGCCAGCAGCCTCGTTGGAGACTCTTCCTACGAGCAGTACTTC. Translated, it gives CASSLVGDSSYEQYF.

Many counts were recorded for this clonotype. The rearrangement links TRBV19 to TRBJ1-1; no clear D. The CDR3 sequence is 14 residues long. V shed 1 base and J shed 1 base, with 7 bases lying between them. Germline V gene lookup returns CDR1 LNHDA and CDR2 SQIVND (reference sequence). The CDR3 region is CASSIGWRNTEAFF. The CDR3 nucleotides are TGTGCCAGTAGTATAGGTTGGAGGAACACTGAAGCTTTCTTT.

This clonotype was counted at least ten times. This chain links TRBV7-2 with TRBJ1-1; D not resolved. The V gene's germline CDR1 is SGHTA and CDR2 FQGNSA. The V end was cut by 1 base, the J end by 5 bases, with 5 bases between. This CDR3 spans 12 amino acids. Here the CDR3 reads CASSLVRTEAFF. The CDR3, as DNA: TGTGCCAGCAGCTTAGTCCGAACTGAAGCTTTCTTT. Combining the CDR3 with reference TRBV7-2 and TRBJ1-1 gives the whole variable domain GAGVSQSPSNKVTEKGKDVELRCDPISGHTALYWYRQSLGQGLEFLIYFQGNSAPDKSGLPSDRFSAERTGGSVSTLTIQRTQQEDSAVYLCASSLVRTEAFFGQGTRLTVV.

This clonotype was found many times. This rearrangement joins TRBV6-5 to TRBJ1-2, with no clear D. CDR3 length equals 13 residues. Trimming stripped 2 bases from V and 6 bases from J, with 10 bases between. The V gene's germline CDR1 is MNHEY and CDR2 SVGAGI. The CDR3 nucleotides are TGTGCCAGCAGTTACATGAGGGCGGATGGCTACACCTTC. Translating gives CASSYMRADGYTF.

This clonotype has only a few counts. This chain uses TRBV24-1 with TRBJ2-2, with no clear D. The CDR3 spans 12 residues. V was shortened by 5 bases and J by 5 bases, with 5 bases between the two germline ends. From germline, CDR1 is KGHDR and CDR2 SFDVKD. The DNA for the CDR3 is TGTGCCACCAGTGCGATTACCGGGGAGCTGTTTTTT. Its protein product is CATSAITGELFF.

The V call is TRBV24-1, the J call TRBJ1-5; 7 bases match TRBD1. This CDR3 is built from 15 residues. Unmatched junction bases numbered 7, after V lost 9 bases and J lost 0 bases. The germline V gene encodes CDR1 KGHDR and CDR2 SFDVKD. CDR3 sequence: CATPQDRFSNQPQHF. The CDR3 coding sequence is TGTGCCACCCCTCAGGACAGGTTTAGCAATCAGCCCCAGCATTTT.

This clonotype was detected a few times. The J gene is TRBJ2-4, the V gene TRBV15; 10 nucleotides line up with TRBD2. CDR3 length: 14 residues. Germline CDR1 reads LNHNV; CDR2 reads YYDKDF (reference sequence). Trimming removed 0 bases from V and 14 bases from J; junction bases left unmatched: 7. The CDR3 region has the DNA TGTGCCACCAGCAGAGATCGTCTAGCGGGGGAAGAGTACTTC. It translates to CATSRDRLAGEEYF.

At least ten counts were recorded for this clonotype. V gene TRBV28 combines with J gene TRBJ2-7; tentative D call: TRBD2 (5 bases). V lost 3 bases, J lost 3 bases, and 18 bases lay in between. Looked up from germline, CDR1 is MDHEN and CDR2 is SYDVKM. The CDR3 is made up of 16 amino acids. CDR3 sequence: CASSLWRIPLDYEQYF. The CDR3 coding sequence is TGTGCCAGCAGTTTGTGGAGGATCCCCCTGGACTACGAGCAGTACTTC.

This clonotype was counted between two and nine times. The V gene is TRBV6-1, the J gene TRBJ1-2; TRBD1 aligns across 9 bases. The trim removed 4 bases at V and 4 bases at J, leaving 7 bases unmatched. The CDR3 contains 15 residues. In germline, CDR1 is MNHNS, CDR2 SASEGT. CDR3 nucleotide sequence: TGTGCCAGCAGTGGGGGGACAGGGAGGCTCTATGGCTACACCTTC. It codes for CASSGGTGRLYGYTF.

The rearrangement uses TRBV20-1 and TRBJ1-5, with 11 bases identical to TRBD1. CDR3 length: 15 residues. Trimming removed 6 bases from V and 1 base from J; junction bases left unmatched: 5. Germline V gene lookup returns CDR1 DFQATT and CDR2 SNEGSKA (reference sequence). The CDR3 DNA reads TGCAGTGCCCTGGGACAGGGGGGAAGCAATCAGCCCCAGCATTTT. Translating it yields CSALGQGGSNQPQHF.

This clonotype was recorded many times. CDR3 DNA sequence: TGTGCCAGCAGGATCGACAGGTTGAACACTGAAGCTTTCTTT. Translating gives CASRIDRLNTEAFF. This chain uses TRBV2 with TRBJ1-1, with D perhaps TRBD1 (6 bases). Germline CDR1 is SNHLY and CDR2 is FYNNEI. The V end lost 6 bases, the J end lost 0 bases, and 11 bases lay between the germline ends. CDR3 length: 14 residues.

V usage is TRBV27 and J usage is TRBJ2-7; D may be TRBD1 or TRBD2 (5 bases each). V was cut by 5 bases and J by 1 base, with 15 bases left in between. CDR1 and CDR2 (germline): MNHEY, SMNVEV (reference sequence). The CDR3 runs 15 residues. The chain's CDR3 is CASSPGRPPSYEQYF. The CDR3 DNA sequence: TGTGCCAGCAGTCCGGGACGGCCTCCTTCCTACGAGCAGTACTTC.

This clonotype was counted at least ten times. The rearrangement uses TRBV30 and TRBJ2-5; TRBD2 matches 13 bases. J lost 2 bases, V lost 3 bases, and 3 bases had no gene match. The germline V gene encodes CDR1 GTSNPN and CDR2 SVGIG (reference sequence). CDR3 length equals 15 residues. The DNA of the CDR3 is TGTGCCTGGAGCCGGGGACTAGCGGGGCAAGAGACCCAGTACTTC. Amino acids: CAWSRGLAGQETQYF. The complete variable domain, with remaining parts taken from reference TRBV30 and TRBJ2-5, reads SQTIHQWPATLVQPVGSPLSLECTVEGTSNPNLYWYRQAAGRGLQLLFYSVGIGQISSEVPQNLSASRPQDRQFILSSKKLLLSDSGFYLCAWSRGLAGQETQYFGPGTRLLVL.

The J gene is TRBJ1-4, the V gene TRBV10-2; D is unclear. V was cut by 4 bases and J by 7 bases, with 13 bases left in between. Germline assignment: CDR1 WSHSY and CDR2 SAAADI. The CDR3 covers 14 residues. CDR3 in amino acids: CASSAAVVSEKLFF. The CDR3 DNA reads TGCGCCAGCAGTGCGGCGGTGGTTAGTGAAAAACTGTTTTTT.

This clonotype was seen ten or more times. V and J are TRBV6-1 and TRBJ1-4; a weak D match, TRBD1 (5 bases). The germline V gene has CDR1 MNHNS and CDR2 SASEGT. This CDR3 spans 14 amino acids. Trimming shortened V by 6 bases and J by 3 bases, and 11 bases separated the two germline ends. CDR3 sequence (DNA): TGTGCCAGCAGGCTAGGGGCAGCTAATGAAAAACTGTTTTTT. It translates to CASRLGAANEKLFF.

This clonotype was recorded many times. This chain joins TRBV18 and TRBJ1-5, with D uncertain. V was cut by 2 bases and J by 0 bases, with 5 bases left in between. The CDR3 is 14 residues long. The germline gives CDR1 KGHSH, CDR2 LQKENI. CDR3 region: CASSPSGSNQPQHF. The CDR3 DNA sequence: TGTGCCAGCTCACCATCGGGTAGCAATCAGCCCCAGCATTTT.

This clonotype has ten or more counts. V and J are TRBV2 and TRBJ1-2; the D is unclear. V lost 7 bases and J lost 3, with 12 bases in between. CDR1 and CDR2 from the germline V gene are SNHLY and FYNNEI. The CDR3 totals 13 residues. The CDR3 sequence: CASMTGAYYGYTF. The CDR3 DNA follows: TGTGCCAGCATGACGGGTGCTTACTATGGCTACACCTTC. The full variable domain, its missing parts supplied by reference TRBV2 and TRBJ1-2, is EPEVTQTPSHQVTQMGQEVILRCVPISNHLYFYWYRQILGQKVEFLVSFYNNEISEKSEIFDDQFSVERPDGSNFTLKIRSTKLEDSAMYFCASMTGAYYGYTFGSGTRLTVV.

This clonotype was seen only a few times. This chain uses TRBV2 with TRBJ2-2; 7 positions agree with TRBD2. CDR1 is SNHLY and CDR2 is FYNNEI in the germline V gene. The CDR3 has 16 residues. With 3 bases clipped from V and 2 bases from J, the junction kept 6 bases outside the gene matches. The CDR3 loop reads CASSDLRDYNTGELFF. In DNA, the CDR3 is TGTGCCAGCAGTGATCTCCGGGACTACAACACCGGGGAGCTGTTTTTT.

This clonotype was seen many times. This rearrangement joins TRBV28 to TRBJ2-7; D gene ambiguous. Germline CDR1 and CDR2: MDHEN and SYDVKM. The V end was cut by 6 bases, the J end by 1 base, with 19 bases between. The CDR3 length is 16 residues. CDR3 loop: CASRPRLGWASYEQYF. The CDR3 bases are TGTGCCAGCAGACCTCGGCTGGGCTGGGCGTCCTACGAGCAGTACTTC.

This clonotype was seen ten or more times. V is TRBV3-1 and J is TRBJ2-7; TRBD2 agrees at 11 bases. Germline-derived CDR1 and CDR2 are LGHDT and YNNKEL (reference sequence). The CDR3 is made up of 16 amino acids. Trimming at V came to 5 bases and at J to 6 bases, leaving 12 bases not matched to a gene. The CDR3 DNA is TGTGCCAGCAGCGAAAGGGGGACGACTAGCGGGACCGAGCAGTACTTC. This encodes CASSERGTTSGTEQYF.

This clonotype occurred a few times. The chain employs TRBV20-1 and TRBJ2-5, with no clear D. The ends were cut back, 0 bases at V and 4 bases at J, with 6 bases in the middle. Germline CDR1 and CDR2: DFQATT and SNEGSKA (reference sequence). There are 12 residues in the CDR3. CDR3 in amino acids: CSARDQGETQYF. The CDR3 DNA sequence: TGCAGTGCTAGAGATCAAGGAGAGACCCAGTACTTC.

In its sample, this clonotype was seen many times. The gene calls are TRBV18 and TRBJ1-3; no clear D gene. Trimming stripped 8 bases from V and 1 base from J, with 9 bases between. CDR3 length: 13 residues. Germline lookup yields CDR1 KGHSH and CDR2 LQKENI. The DNA of the CDR3 is TGTGCCAGCAGTTTGTATTCTGGAAACACCATATATTTT. It encodes CASSLYSGNTIYF.